The present T cell receptor beta chain was sequenced within a study of T cells after yellow fever vaccination. Each CDR3 protein gets one entry after TCRdb re-called the 5' RACE reads with MiXCR. The data contain fewer than 400,000 distinct CDR3 sequences, 6% to 8% of them singletons. This clonotype was detected many times. Germline V gene data show CDR1 as DFQATT and CDR2 as SNEGSKA (reference sequence). Trimming left V 6 bases short and J 3 bases short, with 15 bases between. The CDR3 is 14 residues long. The chain recombines TRBV20-1 with TRBJ2-1; D possibly corresponds to TRBD1 (6 bases). The receptor's source is a man aged 25-40 years who received the YFV17D yellow fever vaccine. Sequencing used PBMCs, obtained 5 days after the yellow fever booster vaccination. In DNA, the CDR3 is TGCAGTGCCCTACCAGGGGCAGGCTACAATGAGCAGTTCTTC. Protein: CSALPGAGYNEQFF.